Below are 20 T cell receptor beta chains sequenced from a single sample in a study of blood T cell repertoires in COVID-19. Some clones are missing from TCRdb's copy, which holds only in-frame ones; the method was immunoSEQ multiplex PCR. The data hold 100,000 or so clones, with over 75% observed a single time. Sequenced input: peripheral blood. Source of these receptors: a man aged 65 to 79 with active or convalescent COVID-19.

This clone was detected only a few times. The junction departs from germline at one end; a sequencing error may be responsible. This chain connects TRBV2 to TRBJ1-5; weak D call: TRBD1 (5 bases). This CDR3 comprises 15 residues. Germline lookup yields CDR1 SNHLY and CDR2 FYNNEI. CDR3 loop: CASREGATSNQPQHF. CDR3 nucleotide sequence: TGTGCCAGCAGGGAAGGGGCAACCTCCAATCAGCCCCAGCATTTT.

The chain combines TRBV5-1 with TRBJ1-3, with 7 positions matching TRBD1. This CDR3 has 16 residues. Germline lookup yields CDR1 SGHRS and CDR2 YFSETQ. Trimming took 0 bases from V and 3 from J; bases not matched to a gene: 6. The CDR3 loop is CASSLDPGTVGNTIYF. The CDR3 region has the DNA TGCGCCAGCAGCTTGGATCCTGGGACAGTTGGAAACACCATATATTTT.

The J gene is TRBJ1-3, the V gene TRBV7-9; D remains unclear. The V gene lost 2 bases and the J gene lost 2 bases, with 10 bases spanning the gap. The CDR3 runs 15 residues. The V gene's germline CDR1 is SEHNR and CDR2 FQNEAQ (reference sequence). As DNA, the CDR3 is TGTGCCAGCAGCTTATGGGCATTAACTGGAAACACCATATATTTT. Its protein is CASSLWALTGNTIYF.

The V call is TRBV7-8, the J call TRBJ1-2, with D perhaps TRBD1 (6 bases). The CDR3 runs to 14 residues. Germline-derived CDR1 and CDR2 are SGHVS and FQNEAQ. V shed 0 bases and J shed 5 bases, with 10 bases lying between them. In DNA form, the CDR3 reads TGTGCCAGCAGCTTAGCAGGGGGACCGTATGGCTACACCTTC. Protein: CASSLAGGPYGYTF.

The V and J genes are TRBV19 and TRBJ1-3; the match to TRBD1 covers 9 bases. The germline V gene has CDR1 LNHDA and CDR2 SQIVND (reference sequence). This CDR3 region has 17 residues. V dropped 5 bases and J dropped 6; count of bases not matched to a gene: 14. The CDR3 reads CASSPRRTGEMENTIYF. CDR3 nucleotide sequence: TGTGCCAGTAGTCCCCGTAGGACAGGGGAGATGGAAAACACCATATATTTT.

The V and J genes are TRBV5-1 and TRBJ2-5; 7 positions agree with TRBD1. This CDR3 is built from 15 residues. The junction had 6 bases not matched to a gene; V was cut back by 4 bases and J by 0 bases. From germline, CDR1 is SGHRS and CDR2 YFSETQ. CDR3 region: CASSHGTAHQETQYF. CDR3 DNA: TGCGCCAGCAGCCACGGGACAGCCCACCAAGAGACCCAGTACTTC.

The V and J genes are TRBV7-2 and TRBJ2-1, with 7 bases aligning to TRBD2. The junction had 11 bases not matched to a gene; V was cut back by 3 bases and J by 9 bases. The CDR3 is 15 residues long. Germline CDR1 and CDR2: SGHTA and FQGNSA. CDR3 amino acids: CASSFAGVGKGEQFF. CDR3 coding DNA: TGTGCCAGCAGCTTTGCGGGGGTGGGTAAGGGTGAGCAGTTCTTC.

The chain employs TRBV5-3 and TRBJ1-5; weak D call: TRBD1 (6 bases). TRBV5-3 is flagged as an ORF with uncertain function. The CDR3 totals 16 residues. V was pared by 2 bases and J by 5 bases, with 17 bases between. The CDR3 DNA follows: TGTGCCAGAAGCTTTTGTGTGGGGGCTAAGGATCAGCCCCAGCATTTT. This translates into CARSFCVGAKDQPQHF.

The V call is TRBV20-1, the J call TRBJ2-5; D not resolved. CDR3 length: 12 amino acids. The germline gives CDR1 DFQATT, CDR2 SNEGSKA (reference sequence). V shed 3 bases and J shed 5 bases, with 10 bases lying between them. CDR3 amino acids: CSASYREETQYF. CDR3 bases: TGCAGTGCTAGTTACAGAGAGGAGACCCAGTACTTC.

This sequence joins TRBV10-3 and TRBJ1-2; 9 bases are shared with TRBD1. The ends lost 4 bases at V and 7 bases at J; junction bases unmatched: 4. Germline CDR1 reads ENHRY; CDR2 reads SYGVKD. The CDR3 is made up of 13 amino acids. CDR3 loop: CAISGGQGAGYTF. The CDR3 nucleotides read TGTGCCATCAGTGGGGGACAGGGCGCTGGCTACACCTTC.

The V and J genes are TRBV6-4 and TRBJ1-5; TRBD1 matches 8 bases. Looked up from germline, CDR1 is MRHNA and CDR2 is SNTAGT. Trimming took 6 bases from V and 0 from J; bases not matched to a gene: 7. This CDR3 spans 16 amino acids. The CDR3 protein is CASRPGQGASNQPQHF. CDR3 nucleotide sequence: TGTGCCAGCAGGCCAGGACAGGGCGCTAGCAATCAGCCCCAGCATTTT.

The V call is TRBV2, the J call TRBJ2-7; 7 nucleotides match TRBD1. CDR3 size: 16 residues. The ends lost 6 bases at V and 1 base at J; junction bases unmatched: 12. From germline, CDR1 is SNHLY and CDR2 FYNNEI. CDR3 sequence (DNA): TGTGCCAGCAGGTTTAAGGGGGCGCCTAAATCCTACGAGCAGTACTTC. Amino acid sequence: CASRFKGAPKSYEQYF.

This sequence joins TRBV2 and TRBJ2-1; the match to TRBD1 covers 9 bases. Germline V CDR1 and CDR2: SNHLY, FYNNEI. This CDR3 spans 17 amino acids. J lost 3 bases, V lost 1 base, and 7 bases had no gene match. CDR3 region: CASSEVRTGVNYNEQFF. DNA for the CDR3: TGTGCCAGCAGTGAAGTTAGGACAGGGGTTAACTACAATGAGCAGTTCTTC.

Only a few counts were recorded for this clone. The chain has TRBV2 and TRBJ2-7; TRBD2 is a possible D gene (6 bases). CDR1 and CDR2 from the germline V gene are SNHLY and FYNNEI. CDR3 size: 13 residues. Trimming left V 6 bases short and J 3 bases short, with 12 bases between. CDR3 DNA: TGTGCCAGCAGCCCCGGGACTTTCTACGAGCAGTACTTC. It translates to CASSPGTFYEQYF.

The chain employs TRBV27 and TRBJ2-7; 9 bases are a match to TRBD1. The CDR3 runs 13 residues. Trimming removed 6 bases from V and 6 bases from J; junction bases left unmatched: 6. Looked up from germline, CDR1 is MNHEY and CDR2 is SMNVEV (reference sequence). The CDR3 protein is CASRGQGLSEQYF. In DNA form, the CDR3 reads TGTGCCAGCAGGGGACAGGGTTTGAGCGAGCAGTACTTC.

The chain is built from TRBV7-6 and TRBJ2-7, with 11 positions matching TRBD1. J was trimmed by 5 bases and V by 5 bases; bases with no gene match: 8. Germline values: CDR1 SGHVS, CDR2 FNYEAQ. The CDR3 extends over 15 amino acids. CDR3 sequence (DNA): TGTGCCAGCAGCGCCCGGACAGGGGGCTTTGACGAGCAGTACTTC. Its translation: CASSARTGGFDEQYF.

This clone occurred once. The V call is TRBV18, the J call TRBJ1-6; D not certain. Germline CDR1 KGHSH, CDR2 LQKENI. The V and J ends lost 5 bases and 5 bases respectively, with 10 bases between them. This CDR3 comprises 14 residues. The CDR3 reads CASSNTQNNSPLHF. The CDR3 nucleotides are TGTGCCAGCTCAAACACGCAGAATAATTCACCCCTCCACTTT.

V usage is TRBV2 and J usage is TRBJ2-7; possible D gene TRBD1, 6 bases. CDR3 size: 14 residues. Germline V gene data show CDR1 as SNHLY and CDR2 as FYNNEI. Between the trimmed V and J ends, which lost 3 bases and 0 bases, there was a span of 9 bases. The CDR3 sequence: CASSDQGNSYEQYF. In DNA, the CDR3 is TGTGCCAGCAGTGACCAGGGGAACTCCTACGAGCAGTACTTC.

The V and J genes are TRBV5-1 and TRBJ2-3; 12 bases line up with TRBD2. This CDR3 is built from 16 residues. In germline, CDR1 is SGHRS, CDR2 YFSETQ. J lost 4 bases, V lost 0 bases, and 3 bases had no gene match. Here the CDR3 reads CASSLGTSGVADTQYF. CDR3 in DNA: TGCGCCAGCAGCTTGGGGACTAGCGGGGTAGCAGATACGCAGTATTTT.

The chain uses TRBV7-8 and TRBJ2-1; no clear D gene. The germline V gene has CDR1 SGHVS and CDR2 FQNEAQ. The CDR3 consists of 13 residues. Trimming shortened V by 5 bases and J by 2 bases, and 7 bases separated the two germline ends. CDR3 coding DNA: TGTGCCAGCAGCCCCACAACCTACAATGAGCAGTTCTTC. Encoded protein: CASSPTTYNEQFF.